This T cell receptor beta chain was sequenced for a study of Ad26.COV2.S vaccination and SARS-CoV-2 variants. Clones were sequenced by immunoSEQ multiplex PCR, and TCRdb holds only the in-frame ones, with some missing. Of roughly 100,000 clones in the sample, around 82% were seen once. The CDR3 is 18 residues long. Germline V gene data show CDR1 as SGDLS and CDR2 as YYNGEE. V was cut by 0 bases and J by 0 bases, with 17 bases left in between. The sequencing used peripheral blood, collected after recovery from COVID-19. This TCR was recovered from a human donor who had recovered from COVID-19. The chain uses TRBV9 and TRBJ2-3; tentatively, D is TRBD2 (6 bases). The chain's CDR3 is CASSVGPFLRGSTDTQYF. In nucleotides, the CDR3 is TGTGCCAGCAGCGTAGGCCCCTTTCTCCGGGGGAGCACAGATACGCAGTATTTT.